This TCR beta chain was observed in a study of blood T cell repertoires in COVID-19. About the study: Some COVID-19 samples were acute and others convalescent; all came from the United States, Italy and Spain. Nucleic acid was either cDNA or gDNA, and it came from T cells, B-cell-depleted T cells, or PBMCs.

The count of this clone is one. Germline V lookup: CDR1 WNHNN, CDR2 SYGVQD (reference sequence). After removal of 9 bases from V and 7 bases from J, the junction contained 6 bases not matched to a gene. This CDR3 is built from 11 residues. Authors' analysis steps: Estimated nucleated cell counts came from reference gene primer amplification. Only in-frame clones appear in the TCRdb table, and some are missing; sequencing was by immunoSEQ multiplex PCR. V, J and clone size were drawn from that table, and D and trimming were deduced from the DNA. The profile shows approximately 130,000 clones, about 75% of them singletons.

The sequenced material came from peripheral blood. The origin of this receptor is a man at least 80 years old with acute or convalescent COVID-19. This sequence joins TRBV10-1 and TRBJ2-7; 7 positions agree with TRBD2. The CDR3 DNA follows: TGCGCCAGAACACTAGCGCGGGAGCAGTACTTC. Encoded protein: CARTLAREQYF.